Here is one TCR beta chain with its context. Assay used: immunoSEQ multiplex PCR; TCRdb lists only in-frame clones, some missing. Of 100,000 or so clones in the sample, roughly nine tenths were seen once. This sample stems from a study of T cell responses to AZD1222 COVID-19 vaccine. Germline CDR1 and CDR2: KGHSH and LQKENI. V gave up 4 bases and J gave up 1 base, with 16 bases separating them. The CDR3 sequence is 16 residues long. The V call is TRBV18, the J call TRBJ1-1, with unresolved D. Specimen: peripheral blood, collected on day 0 of AZD1222 vaccination. The sequence was obtained from an adult in good health. The CDR3 sequence: CASSLNLWTENTEAFF. The DNA for the CDR3 is TGTGCCAGCTCACTAAACCTTTGGACGGAGAACACTGAAGCTTTCTTT.